The clone carrying this TCR beta chain was seen a few times. V was cut by 3 bases and J by 5 bases, with 6 bases left in between. The length of the CDR3 is 12 residues. Germline V gene data show CDR1 as MNHEY and CDR2 as SMNVEV (reference sequence). Primers: 60 Vbeta forward and 13 Jbeta reverse. This table comes from immunoSEQ multiplex PCR, and its TCRdb copy is limited to in-frame clones, with some not included. The sample records 200,000 or so clones, over 65% being singletons. These data originate in a study of cytomegalovirus exposure and HLA in healthy donors. The sample was PBMCs. This clonotype was sampled from a man aged 18 to 35 in good health and CMV-seronegative. The chain uses TRBV27 and TRBJ2-3; D is uncertain. The CDR3, as DNA: TGTGCCAGCAGTTTTACCGGAGATACGCAGTATTTT. It translates to CASSFTGDTQYF.